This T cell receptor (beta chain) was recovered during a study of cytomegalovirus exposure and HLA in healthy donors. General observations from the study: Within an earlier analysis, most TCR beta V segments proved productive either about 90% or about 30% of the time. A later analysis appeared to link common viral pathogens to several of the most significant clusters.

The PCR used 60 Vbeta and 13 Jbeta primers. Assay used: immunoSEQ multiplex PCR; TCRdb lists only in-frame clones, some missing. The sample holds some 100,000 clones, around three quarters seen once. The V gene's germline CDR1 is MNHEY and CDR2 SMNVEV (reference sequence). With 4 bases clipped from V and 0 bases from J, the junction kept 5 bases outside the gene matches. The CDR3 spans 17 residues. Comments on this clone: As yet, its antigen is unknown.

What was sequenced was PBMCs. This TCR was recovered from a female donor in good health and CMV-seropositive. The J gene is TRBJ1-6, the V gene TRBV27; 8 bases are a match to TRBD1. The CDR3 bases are TGTGCCAGCAGTTCTGGACAGGGAAGCTCCTATAATTCACCCCTCCACTTT. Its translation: CASSSGQGSSYNSPLHF.